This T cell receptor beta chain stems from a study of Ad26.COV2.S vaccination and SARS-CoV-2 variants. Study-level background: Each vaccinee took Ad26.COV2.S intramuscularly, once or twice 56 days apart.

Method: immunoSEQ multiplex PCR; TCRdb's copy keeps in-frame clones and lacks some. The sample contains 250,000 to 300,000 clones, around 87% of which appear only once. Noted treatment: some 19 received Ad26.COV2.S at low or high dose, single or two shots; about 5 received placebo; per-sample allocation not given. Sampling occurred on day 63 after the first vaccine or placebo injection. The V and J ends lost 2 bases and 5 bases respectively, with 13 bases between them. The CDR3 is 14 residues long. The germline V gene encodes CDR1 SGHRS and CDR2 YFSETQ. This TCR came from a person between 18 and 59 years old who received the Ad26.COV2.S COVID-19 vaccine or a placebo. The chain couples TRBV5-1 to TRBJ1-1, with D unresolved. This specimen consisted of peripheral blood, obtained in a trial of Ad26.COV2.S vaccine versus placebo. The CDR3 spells CASSFKRRGTEAFF. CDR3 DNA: TGCGCCAGCAGCTTTAAACGGCGGGGAACTGAAGCTTTCTTT.